The 12 T cell receptor beta chains in this list originate from one sample, sequenced in a study of beta chain features in type 1 diabetes. Findings of the study overall: Shortening of TCRB CDR3s, moderate but significant, appeared in all four CD4+ subsets of Type 1 diabetes patients.

Every bit of the isolated RNA underwent reverse transcription, so sequencing read expressed TCRB transcripts. Profiling relied on immunoSEQ multiplex PCR, and the TCRdb table lists in-frame clones only, not all of them. The sample lists around 710,000 clones, around 12% occurring once. Their specific antigens are unknown. The material sequenced was naive CD4+ T cells from blood. All receptors come from a young man with type 1 diabetes.

There are a few counts of this clone. The rearrangement links TRBV25-1 to TRBJ1-1; D call uncertain. CDR1 is MGHDK, CDR2 SYGVNS, per germline. V was cut by 7 bases and J by 0 bases, with 12 bases left in between. This CDR3 comprises 14 residues. As DNA, the CDR3 is TGTGCCAGCAAACGGGGTGGGTTGAACACTGAAGCTTTCTTT. Translated, it gives CASKRGGLNTEAFF.

The gene calls are TRBV30 and TRBJ2-5; D ambiguous. CDR3 length equals 11 residues. The germline V and J ends were trimmed by 2 bases and 5 bases, with 6 bases remaining between them. In germline, CDR1 is GTSNPN, CDR2 SVGIG (reference sequence). The CDR3 bases are TGTGCCTGGAGTAGCAGGGAGACCCAGTACTTC. It specifies CAWSSRETQYF.

The genes are TRBV5-1 and TRBJ1-5; tentatively, D is TRBD1 (6 bases). V lost 0 bases, J lost 7 bases, and 17 bases lay in between. The CDR3 is made up of 16 amino acids. From germline, CDR1 is SGHRS and CDR2 YFSETQ. The CDR3 here is CASSLGRRGDGQPQHF. The CDR3 DNA sequence: TGCGCCAGCAGCTTGGGACGTAGGGGGGACGGCCAGCCCCAGCATTTT.

The chain couples TRBV13 to TRBJ2-3, with a possible D match to TRBD1 (6 bases). V was trimmed by 3 bases and J by 0 bases, leaving 10 bases between them. CDR1 and CDR2 from the germline V gene are PRHDT and FYEKMQ (reference sequence). This CDR3 spans 15 amino acids. This CDR3 is CASSLWDTSTDTQYF. The CDR3 coding sequence is TGTGCCAGCAGCTTGTGGGACACCAGCACAGATACGCAGTATTTT.

The rearrangement links TRBV5-1 to TRBJ1-1; weak D call: TRBD1 (5 bases). Deletions cut 4 bases from V and 5 bases from J, with 12 bases between. The CDR3 spans 13 residues. CDR1 is SGHRS and CDR2 is YFSETQ in the germline V gene. CDR3 sequence (DNA): TGCGCCAGCAGCGGCGGGACTCAGACTGAAGCTTTCTTT. Its translation is CASSGGTQTEAFF.

This clone appeared a few times. The rearrangement uses TRBV29-1 and TRBJ2-2; D is unclear. V lost 5 bases, J lost 1 base, and 17 bases lay in between. Germline lookup yields CDR1 SQVTM and CDR2 ANQGSEA. The CDR3 is 16 residues long. Here the CDR3 DNA reads TGCAGCGTTCTGTCAACCGGCCCCCAGAACACCGGGGAGCTGTTTTTT. As protein: CSVLSTGPQNTGELFF.

The chain uses TRBV4-3 and TRBJ2-7, with D maybe TRBD2 (5 bases). This CDR3 has 14 amino acids. V was pared by 0 bases and J by 5 bases, with 11 bases between. The germline gives CDR1 LGHNA, CDR2 YSLEER. CDR3 loop: CASSQESGGNEQYF. The CDR3 nucleotides read TGCGCCAGCAGCCAAGAGAGCGGAGGTAACGAGCAGTACTTC.

The table lists this clone with a few counts. V and J are TRBV5-1 and TRBJ1-5; tentative D call: TRBD1 (5 bases). CDR3 length: 18 amino acids. Germline V lookup: CDR1 SGHRS, CDR2 YFSETQ. V dropped 0 bases and J dropped 5 bases, with 21 bases sitting between them. The CDR3 here is CASSLAPAGWQGDQPQHF. In DNA form, the CDR3 reads TGCGCCAGCAGCTTGGCCCCTGCAGGGTGGCAGGGCGATCAGCCCCAGCATTTT. Full variable domain (rest looked up from reference TRBV5-1 and TRBJ1-5): KAGVTQTPRYLIKTRGQQVTLSCSPISGHRSVSWYQQTPGQGLQFLFEYFSETQRNKGNFPGRFSGRQFSNSRSEMNVSTLELGDSALYLCASSLAPAGWQGDQPQHFGDGTRLSIL.

This chain connects TRBV6-1 to TRBJ1-6; D is possibly TRBD1 (6 bases). The V and J ends lost 2 bases and 11 bases respectively, with 10 bases between them. This CDR3 contains 13 residues. The germline gives CDR1 MNHNS, CDR2 SASEGT. The DNA of the CDR3 is TGTGCCAGCAGTGAATTACAGGGTACACCCCTCCACTTT. Protein product: CASSELQGTPLHF.

The chain is built from TRBV6-5 and TRBJ2-5; D not certain. Per the germline V gene, CDR1 is MNHEY and CDR2 is SVGAGI. The CDR3 has 15 amino acids. Trimming pared 0 bases from V and 2 bases from J, leaving 10 bases between. CDR3 in DNA: TGTGCCAGCAGTTACTCGGTTGGCCTTCAAGAGACCCAGTACTTC. This codes for CASSYSVGLQETQYF.

The chain has TRBV2 and TRBJ1-6; D is unresolved. The V gene's germline CDR1 is SNHLY and CDR2 FYNNEI. The CDR3 has 13 amino acids. V was shortened by 7 bases and J by 13 bases, with 17 bases between the two germline ends. The CDR3 sequence: CASNGWSFDPLHF. For the CDR3, the DNA is TGTGCCAGCAATGGTTGGTCCTTCGATCCCCTCCACTTT.

DNA for the CDR3: TGTGCCAGCAGTTTTATGGGATCTGGAAACACCATATATTTT. Its translation: CASSFMGSGNTIYF. V is TRBV6-5 and J is TRBJ1-3; no definite D call. CDR1 and CDR2 from the germline V gene are MNHEY and SVGAGI. The CDR3 spans 14 residues. Deletions cut 4 bases from V and 1 base from J, with 8 bases between.